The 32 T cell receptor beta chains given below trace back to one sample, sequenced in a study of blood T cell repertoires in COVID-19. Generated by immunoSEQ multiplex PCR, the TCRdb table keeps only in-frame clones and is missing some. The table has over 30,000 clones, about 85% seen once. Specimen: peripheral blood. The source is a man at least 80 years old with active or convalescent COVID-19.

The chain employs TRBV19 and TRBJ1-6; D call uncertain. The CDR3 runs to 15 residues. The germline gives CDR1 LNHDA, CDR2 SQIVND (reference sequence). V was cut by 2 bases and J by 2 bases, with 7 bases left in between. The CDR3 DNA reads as TGTGCCAGTAGTATACAGTCAACCTATAATTCACCCCTCCACTTT. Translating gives CASSIQSTYNSPLHF.

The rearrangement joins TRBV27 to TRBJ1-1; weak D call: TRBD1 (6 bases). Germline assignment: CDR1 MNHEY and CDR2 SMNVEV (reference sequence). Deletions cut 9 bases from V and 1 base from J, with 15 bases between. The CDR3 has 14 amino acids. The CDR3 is CARRTRGRNTEAFF. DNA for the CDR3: TGTGCCAGAAGGACGCGGGGGCGGAACACTGAAGCTTTCTTT.

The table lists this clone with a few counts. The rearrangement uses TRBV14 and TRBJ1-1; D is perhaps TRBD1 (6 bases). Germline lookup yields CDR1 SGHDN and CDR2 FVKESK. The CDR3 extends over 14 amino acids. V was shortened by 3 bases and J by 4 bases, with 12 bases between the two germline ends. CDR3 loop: CASSQYRASTEAFF. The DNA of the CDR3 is TGTGCCAGCAGCCAGTACAGGGCTAGCACTGAAGCTTTCTTT. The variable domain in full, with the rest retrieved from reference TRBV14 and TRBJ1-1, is EAGVTQFPSHSVIEKGQTVTLRCDPISGHDNLYWYRRVMGKEIKFLLHFVKESKQDESGMPNNRFLAERTGGTYSTLKVQPAELEDSGVYFCASSQYRASTEAFFGQGTRLTVV.

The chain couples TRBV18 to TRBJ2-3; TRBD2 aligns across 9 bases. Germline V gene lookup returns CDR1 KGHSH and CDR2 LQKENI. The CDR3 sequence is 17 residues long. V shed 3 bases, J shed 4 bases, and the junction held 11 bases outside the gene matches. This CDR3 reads CASSPGGSGSLADTQYF. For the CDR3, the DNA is TGTGCCAGCTCACCGGGCGGTAGCGGGAGTTTGGCAGATACGCAGTATTTT. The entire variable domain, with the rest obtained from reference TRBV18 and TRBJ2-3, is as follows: NAGVMQNPRHLVRRRGQEARLRCSPMKGHSHVYWYRQLPEEGLKFMVYLQKENIIDESGMPKERFSAEFPKEGPSILRIQQVVRGDSAAYFCASSPGGSGSLADTQYFGPGTRLTVL.

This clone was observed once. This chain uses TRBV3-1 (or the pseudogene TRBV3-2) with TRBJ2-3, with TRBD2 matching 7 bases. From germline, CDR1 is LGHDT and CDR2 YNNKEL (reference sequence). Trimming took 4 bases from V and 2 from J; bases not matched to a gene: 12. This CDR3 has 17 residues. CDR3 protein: CASSPQEAGPITDTQYF. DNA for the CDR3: TGTGCCAGCAGCCCCCAAGAAGCGGGGCCGATCACAGATACGCAGTATTTT.

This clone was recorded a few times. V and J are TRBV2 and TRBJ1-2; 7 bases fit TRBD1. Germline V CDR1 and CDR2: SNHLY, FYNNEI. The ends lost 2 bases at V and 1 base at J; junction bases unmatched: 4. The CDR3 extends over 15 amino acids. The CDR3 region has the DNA TGTGCCAGCAGTGAACAGGGGGTGAATAACTATGGCTACACCTTC. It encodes CASSEQGVNNYGYTF.

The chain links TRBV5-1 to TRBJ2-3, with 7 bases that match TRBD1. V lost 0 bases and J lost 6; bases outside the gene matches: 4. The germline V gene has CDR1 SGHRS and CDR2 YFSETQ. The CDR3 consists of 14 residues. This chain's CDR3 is CASSLVQGEDTQYF. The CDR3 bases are TGCGCCAGCAGCTTGGTTCAGGGGGAGGATACGCAGTATTTT.

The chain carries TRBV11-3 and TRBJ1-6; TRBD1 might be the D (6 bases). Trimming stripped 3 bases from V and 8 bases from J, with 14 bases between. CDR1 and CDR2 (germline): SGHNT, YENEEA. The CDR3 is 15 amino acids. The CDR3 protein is CASSLRGGIDSPLHF. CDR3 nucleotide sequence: TGTGCCAGCAGCTTGAGAGGGGGTATTGATTCACCCCTCCACTTT. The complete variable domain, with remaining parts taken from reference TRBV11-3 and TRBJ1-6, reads EAGVVQSPRYKIIEKKQPVAFWCNPISGHNTLYWYLQNLGQGPELLIRYENEEAVDDSQLPKDRFSAERLKGVDSTLKIQPAELGDSAVYLCASSLRGGIDSPLHFGNGTRLTVT.

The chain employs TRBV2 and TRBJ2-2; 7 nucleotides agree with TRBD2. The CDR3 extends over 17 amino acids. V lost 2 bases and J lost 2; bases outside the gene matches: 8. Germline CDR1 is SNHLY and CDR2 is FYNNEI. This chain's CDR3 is CASSERRREYNTGELFF. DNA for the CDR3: TGTGCCAGCAGTGAACGCAGGCGGGAGTATAACACCGGGGAGCTGTTTTTT.

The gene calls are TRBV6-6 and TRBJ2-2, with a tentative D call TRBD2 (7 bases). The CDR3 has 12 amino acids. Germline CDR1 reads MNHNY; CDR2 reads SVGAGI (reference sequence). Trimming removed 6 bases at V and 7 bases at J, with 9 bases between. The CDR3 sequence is CASRRGGGELFF. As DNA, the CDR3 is TGTGCCAGCAGGAGGGGGGGCGGGGAGCTGTTTTTT.

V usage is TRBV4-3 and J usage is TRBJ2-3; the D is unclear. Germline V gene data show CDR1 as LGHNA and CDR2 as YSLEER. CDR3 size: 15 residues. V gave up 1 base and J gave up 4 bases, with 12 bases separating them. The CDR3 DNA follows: TGCGCCAGCAGCCAAGCCCTAGACGTTCCAGATACGCAGTATTTT. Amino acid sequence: CASSQALDVPDTQYF.

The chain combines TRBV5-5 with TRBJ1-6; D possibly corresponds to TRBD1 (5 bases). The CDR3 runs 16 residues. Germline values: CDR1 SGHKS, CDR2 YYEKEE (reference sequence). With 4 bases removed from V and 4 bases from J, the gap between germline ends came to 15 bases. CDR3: CASSPGLLGYNSPLHF. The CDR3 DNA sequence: TGTGCCAGCAGCCCGGGACTTCTAGGGTATAATTCACCCCTCCACTTT.

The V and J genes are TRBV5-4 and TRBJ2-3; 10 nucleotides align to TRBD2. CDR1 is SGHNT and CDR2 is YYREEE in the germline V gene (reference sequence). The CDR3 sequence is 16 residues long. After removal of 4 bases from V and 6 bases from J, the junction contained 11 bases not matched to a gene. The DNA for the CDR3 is TGTGCCAGCAGCCCCTATGCGGGACTAGCGACGGATACGCAGTATTTT. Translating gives CASSPYAGLATDTQYF.

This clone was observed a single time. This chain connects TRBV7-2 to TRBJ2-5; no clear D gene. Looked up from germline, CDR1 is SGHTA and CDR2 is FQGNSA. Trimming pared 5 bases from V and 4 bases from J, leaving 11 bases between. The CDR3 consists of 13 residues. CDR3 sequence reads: CASSLLGPETQYF. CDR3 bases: TGTGCCAGCAGCCTCCTAGGCCCAGAGACCCAGTACTTC.

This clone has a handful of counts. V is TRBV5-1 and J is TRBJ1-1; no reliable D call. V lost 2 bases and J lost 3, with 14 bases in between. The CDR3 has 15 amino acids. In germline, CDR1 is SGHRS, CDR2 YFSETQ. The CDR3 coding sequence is TGCGCCAGCAGCTTAAGAAGTGACTTGCACACTGAAGCTTTCTTT. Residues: CASSLRSDLHTEAFF.

In DNA form, the CDR3 reads TGTGCCAGCAGCTTAGACGGGAGGGGGTCCTACGAGCAGTACTTC. This codes for CASSLDGRGSYEQYF. The chain employs TRBV11-3 and TRBJ2-7; 8 bases map to TRBD2. Per germline, CDR1 SGHNT and CDR2 YENEEA. The CDR3 contains 15 residues. V was pared by 0 bases and J by 1 base, with 2 bases of the junction left unmatched.

The CDR3 spells CASSYQGAGNTIYF. In DNA, the CDR3 is TGTGCCAGCAGTTACCAGGGCGCCGGAAACACCATATATTTT. The chain recombines TRBV6-5 with TRBJ1-3; D perhaps matches TRBD1 (5 bases). Trimming shortened V by 2 bases and J by 4 bases, and 9 bases separated the two germline ends. The CDR3 runs to 14 residues. Germline lookup yields CDR1 MNHEY and CDR2 SVGAGI.

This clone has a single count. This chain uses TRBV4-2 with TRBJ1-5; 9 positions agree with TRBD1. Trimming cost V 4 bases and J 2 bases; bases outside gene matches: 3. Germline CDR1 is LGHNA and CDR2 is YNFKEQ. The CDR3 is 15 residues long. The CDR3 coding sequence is TGTGCCAGCAGCCGGACAGGGGAGCGCAATCAGCCCCAGCATTTT. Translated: CASSRTGERNQPQHF.

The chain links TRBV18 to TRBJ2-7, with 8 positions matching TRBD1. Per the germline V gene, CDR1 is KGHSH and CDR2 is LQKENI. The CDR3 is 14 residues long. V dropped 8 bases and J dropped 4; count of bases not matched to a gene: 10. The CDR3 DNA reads TGTGCCAGCGGACCGGGACAGGTATTTTACGAGCAGTACTTC. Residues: CASGPGQVFYEQYF. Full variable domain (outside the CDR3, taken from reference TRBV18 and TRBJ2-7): NAGVMQNPRHLVRRRGQEARLRCSPMKGHSHVYWYRQLPEEGLKFMVYLQKENIIDESGMPKERFSAEFPKEGPSILRIQQVVRGDSAAYFCASGPGQVFYEQYFGPGTRLTVT.

The CDR3 protein is CASSPLASTDTQYF. CDR3 nucleotide sequence: TGTGCCAGCAGCCCCCTGGCTAGCACAGATACGCAGTATTTT. The chain uses TRBV7-9 and TRBJ2-3; no firm D call. V was clipped by 5 bases and J by 0 bases, with 9 bases between them. Germline assignment: CDR1 SEHNR and CDR2 FQNEAQ (reference sequence). This CDR3 has 14 amino acids.

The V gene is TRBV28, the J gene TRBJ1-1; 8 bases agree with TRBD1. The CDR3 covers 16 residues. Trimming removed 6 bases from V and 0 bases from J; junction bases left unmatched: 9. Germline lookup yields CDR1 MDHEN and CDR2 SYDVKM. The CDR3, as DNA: TGTGCCAGCAGCCCCCCAGGGGGCCCATTGAACACTGAAGCTTTCTTT. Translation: CASSPPGGPLNTEAFF.

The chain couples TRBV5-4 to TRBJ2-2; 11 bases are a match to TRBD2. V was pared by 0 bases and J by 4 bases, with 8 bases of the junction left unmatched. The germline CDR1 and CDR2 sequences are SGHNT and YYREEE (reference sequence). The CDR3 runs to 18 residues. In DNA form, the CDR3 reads TGTGCCAGCAGCTTGGGACTAGCGGGACCTTCGGCCACCGGGGAGCTGTTTTTT. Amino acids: CASSLGLAGPSATGELFF.

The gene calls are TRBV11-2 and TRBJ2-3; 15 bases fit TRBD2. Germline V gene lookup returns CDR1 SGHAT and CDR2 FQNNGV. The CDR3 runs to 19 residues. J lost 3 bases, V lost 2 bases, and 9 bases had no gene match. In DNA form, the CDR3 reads TGTGCCAGCAGCTTACGGCCCCGGGGACTAGCGGGAGGAACAGATACGCAGTATTTT. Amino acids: CASSLRPRGLAGGTDTQYF.

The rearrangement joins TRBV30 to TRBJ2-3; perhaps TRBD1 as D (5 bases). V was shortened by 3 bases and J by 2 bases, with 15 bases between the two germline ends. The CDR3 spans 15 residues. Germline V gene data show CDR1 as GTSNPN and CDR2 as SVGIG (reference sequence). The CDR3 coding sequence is TGTGCCTGGAGGTCTGGCAGGGCGCCCACAGATACGCAGTATTTT. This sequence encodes CAWRSGRAPTDTQYF.

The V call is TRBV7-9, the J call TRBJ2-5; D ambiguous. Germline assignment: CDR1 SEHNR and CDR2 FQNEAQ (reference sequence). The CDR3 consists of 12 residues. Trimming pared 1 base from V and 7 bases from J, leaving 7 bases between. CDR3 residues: CASSLVVGTQYF. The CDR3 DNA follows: TGTGCCAGCAGCTTAGTGGTCGGGACCCAGTACTTC.

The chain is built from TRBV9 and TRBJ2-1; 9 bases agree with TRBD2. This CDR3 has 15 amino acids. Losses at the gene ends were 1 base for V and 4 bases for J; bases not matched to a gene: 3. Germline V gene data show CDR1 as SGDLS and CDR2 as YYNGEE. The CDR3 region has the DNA TGTGCCAGCAGCGTACTCGCGGGAGGGTACAATGAGCAGTTCTTC. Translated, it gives CASSVLAGGYNEQFF.

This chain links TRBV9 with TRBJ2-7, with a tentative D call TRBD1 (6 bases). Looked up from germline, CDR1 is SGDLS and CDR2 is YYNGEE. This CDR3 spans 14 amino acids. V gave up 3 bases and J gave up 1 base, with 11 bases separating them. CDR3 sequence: CASSADTGSYEQYF. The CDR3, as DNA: TGTGCCAGCAGCGCCGATACAGGGTCCTACGAGCAGTACTTC. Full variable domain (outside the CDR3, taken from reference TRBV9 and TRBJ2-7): DSGVTQTPKHLITATGQRVTLRCSPRSGDLSVYWYQQSLDQGLQFLIQYYNGEERAKGNILERFSAQQFPDLHSELNLSSLELGDSALYFCASSADTGSYEQYFGPGTRLTVT.

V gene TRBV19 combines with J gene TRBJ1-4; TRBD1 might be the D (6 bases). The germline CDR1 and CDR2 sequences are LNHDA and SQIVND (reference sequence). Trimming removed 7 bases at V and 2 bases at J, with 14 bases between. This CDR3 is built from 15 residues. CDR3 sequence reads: CASTDRFYTNEKLFF. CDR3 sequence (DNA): TGTGCCAGTACCGACAGGTTCTATACTAATGAAAAACTGTTTTTT.

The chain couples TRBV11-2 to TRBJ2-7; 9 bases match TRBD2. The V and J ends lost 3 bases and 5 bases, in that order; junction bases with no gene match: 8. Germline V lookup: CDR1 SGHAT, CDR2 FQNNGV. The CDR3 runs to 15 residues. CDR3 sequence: CASSFLAGAINEQYF. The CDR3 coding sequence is TGTGCCAGCAGCTTTTTAGCGGGAGCCATAAACGAGCAGTACTTC.

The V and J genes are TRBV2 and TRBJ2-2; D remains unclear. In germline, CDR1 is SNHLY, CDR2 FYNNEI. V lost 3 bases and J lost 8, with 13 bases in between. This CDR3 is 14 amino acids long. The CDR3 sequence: CASSEFHSTGELFF. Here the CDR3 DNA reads TGTGCCAGCAGTGAGTTTCACTCCACGGGGGAGCTGTTTTTT. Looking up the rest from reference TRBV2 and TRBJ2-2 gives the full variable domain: EPEVTQTPSHQVTQMGQEVILRCVPISNHLYFYWYRQILGQKVEFLVSFYNNEISEKSEIFDDQFSVERPDGSNFTLKIRSTKLEDSAMYFCASSEFHSTGELFFGEGSRLTVL.

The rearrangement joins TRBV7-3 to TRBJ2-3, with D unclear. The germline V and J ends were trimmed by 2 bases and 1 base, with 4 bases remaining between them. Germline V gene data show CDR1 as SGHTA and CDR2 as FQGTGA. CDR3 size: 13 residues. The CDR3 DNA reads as TGTGCCAGCAGCTTACCAGGCACAGATACGCAGTATTTT. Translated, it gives CASSLPGTDTQYF.

The CDR3 bases are TGCAGCGTTGTTGGGACAGCTGCCTACGAGCAGTACTTC. The encoded protein is CSVVGTAAYEQYF. The chain links TRBV29-1 to TRBJ2-7, with 7 bases that match TRBD1. This CDR3 is 13 amino acids long. The germline gives CDR1 SQVTM, CDR2 ANQGSEA. V lost 4 bases, J lost 2 bases, and 5 bases stayed unmatched.